Listed here are 3 T cell receptor beta chains from one sample, sequenced in a study of shared clonotypes between healthy human individuals (dated by TCRdb to about 2020). Library preparation used the immunoSEQ multiplex PCR assay. Held by TCRdb, this immuneACCESS table contains in-frame sequences only and omits some clones. Under half of the omission traces to an unresolved V gene where checked; the cause of the rest is unknown. This sample lists some 900,000 clones; over 60% were detected once. The ten largest clones add up to about 1.5% of the sample. Sequencing was performed on memory CD4+ T cells sorted from blood. Sample cell subset or site, as interpreted from the label and publication: CD45RA-negative fraction. These receptors came from a man younger than 35 in good health.

V usage is TRBV7-2 and J usage is TRBJ2-7; TRBD2 aligns across 11 bases. The length of the CDR3 is 16 residues. V dropped 1 base and J dropped 7; count of bases not matched to a gene: 9. The germline CDR1 and CDR2 sequences are SGHTA and FQGNSA. The CDR3 DNA reads TGTGCCAGCAGCTTAGTTGCTAGCGGGAGGATAGGGGAGCAGTACTTC. Translation gives CASSLVASGRIGEQYF.

The rearrangement links TRBV15 to TRBJ2-1; D unclear. This CDR3 is 16 amino acids long. Trimming pared 5 bases from V and 8 bases from J, leaving 22 bases between. CDR1 and CDR2 from the germline V gene are LNHNV and YYDKDF (reference sequence). CDR3 in amino acids: CATSAPGTVRRDEQFF. The CDR3 DNA sequence: TGTGCCACCAGCGCCCCAGGCACCGTACGAAGGGATGAGCAGTTCTTC.

V is TRBV5-1 and J is TRBJ2-7; TRBD1 matches 8 bases. Germline assignment: CDR1 SGHRS and CDR2 YFSETQ. The CDR3 runs 15 residues. After removal of 6 bases from V and 0 bases from J, the junction contained 8 bases not matched to a gene. As DNA, the CDR3 is TGCGCCAGCACCTACCGACAGGGGAGCTCCTACGAGCAGTACTTC. It specifies CASTYRQGSSYEQYF.